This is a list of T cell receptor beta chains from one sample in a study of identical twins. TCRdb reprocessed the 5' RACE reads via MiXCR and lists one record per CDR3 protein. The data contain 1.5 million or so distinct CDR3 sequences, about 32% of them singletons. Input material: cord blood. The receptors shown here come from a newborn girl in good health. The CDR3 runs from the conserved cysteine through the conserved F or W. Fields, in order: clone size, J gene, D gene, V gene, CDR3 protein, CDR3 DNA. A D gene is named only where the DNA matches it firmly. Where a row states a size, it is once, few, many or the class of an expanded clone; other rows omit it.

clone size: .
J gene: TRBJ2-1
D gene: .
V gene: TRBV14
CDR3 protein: CASSQEATRRYNEQFF
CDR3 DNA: TGTGCCAGCAGCCAAGAGGCGACTAGACGGTACAATGAGCAGTTCTTC

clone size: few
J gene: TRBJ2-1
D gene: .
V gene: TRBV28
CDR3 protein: CASSLYSGPTSNEQFF
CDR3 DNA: TGTGCCAGCAGTTTATATTCGGGACCTACGTCGAATGAGCAGTTCTTC

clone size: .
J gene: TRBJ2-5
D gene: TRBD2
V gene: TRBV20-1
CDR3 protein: CSARRLAGPQETQYF
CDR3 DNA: TGCAGTGCTCGACGACTAGCGGGGCCCCAAGAGACCCAGTACTTC

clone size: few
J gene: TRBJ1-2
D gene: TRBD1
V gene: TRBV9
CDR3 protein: CASSVRTGIGGYGYTF
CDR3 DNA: TGTGCCAGCAGCGTAAGGACAGGGATTGGAGGCTATGGCTACACCTTC

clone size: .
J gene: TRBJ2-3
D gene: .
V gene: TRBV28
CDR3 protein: CASSFYRGVGDTQYF
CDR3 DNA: TGTGCCAGCAGTTTTTATCGAGGGGTGGGAGATACGCAGTATTTT

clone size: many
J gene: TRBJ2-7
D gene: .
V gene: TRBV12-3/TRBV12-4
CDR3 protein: CASSQRWILGLYEQYF
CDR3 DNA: TGTGCCAGCAGTCAGAGGTGGATACTCGGCTTATACGAGCAGTACTTC

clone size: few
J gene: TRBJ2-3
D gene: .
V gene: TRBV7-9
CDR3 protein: CASSLASGWDTDTQYF
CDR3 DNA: TGTGCCAGCAGCTTAGCGTCCGGGTGGGACACAGATACGCAGTATTTT

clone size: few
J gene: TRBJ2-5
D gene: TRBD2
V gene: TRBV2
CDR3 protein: CASRGLAGKTQYF
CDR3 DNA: TGTGCCAGCAGGGGACTAGCGGGGAAGACCCAGTACTTC

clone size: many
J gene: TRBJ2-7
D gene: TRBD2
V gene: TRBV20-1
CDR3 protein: CSARFGSGGLYEQYF
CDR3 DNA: TGCAGTGCTAGGTTTGGTAGCGGGGGGCTCTACGAGCAGTACTTC

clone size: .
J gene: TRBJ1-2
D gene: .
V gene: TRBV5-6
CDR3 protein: CASSLGPLDYGYTF
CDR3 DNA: TGTGCCAGCAGCTTGGGCCCCCTGGACTATGGCTACACCTTC

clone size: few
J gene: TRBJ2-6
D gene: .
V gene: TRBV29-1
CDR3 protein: CSVEKWSQVSGANVLTF
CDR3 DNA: TGCAGCGTTGAGAAATGGTCACAGGTTTCTGGGGCCAACGTCCTGACTTTC

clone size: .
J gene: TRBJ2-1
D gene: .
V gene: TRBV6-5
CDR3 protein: CAARTANNEQFF
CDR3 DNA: TGTGCCGCCAGGACTGCCAACAATGAGCAGTTCTTC

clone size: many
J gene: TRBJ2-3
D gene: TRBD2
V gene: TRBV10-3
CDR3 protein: CAISEPTGTSGRHPTDTQYF
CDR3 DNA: TGTGCCATCAGTGAGCCGACGGGGACTAGCGGGAGGCACCCCACAGATACGCAGTATTTT

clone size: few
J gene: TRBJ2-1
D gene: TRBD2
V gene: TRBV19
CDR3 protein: CASTASGPSSHNEQFF
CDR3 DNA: TGTGCCAGTACCGCTAGCGGGCCGTCCTCCCACAATGAGCAGTTCTTC

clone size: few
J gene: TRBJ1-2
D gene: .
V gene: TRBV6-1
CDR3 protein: CASSDTSQGRYGYTF
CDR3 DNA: TGTGCCAGCAGTGACACCTCACAGGGCCGCTATGGCTACACCTTC

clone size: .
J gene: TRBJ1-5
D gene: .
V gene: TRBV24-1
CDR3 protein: CATSGSDQPQHF
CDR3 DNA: TGTGCCACGTCAGGGTCGGATCAGCCCCAGCATTTT

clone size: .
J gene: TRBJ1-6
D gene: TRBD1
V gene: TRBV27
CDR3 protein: CASSYNRGSGSPLHF
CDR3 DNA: TGTGCCAGCAGTTATAACAGGGGTAGTGGATCACCCCTCCACTTT

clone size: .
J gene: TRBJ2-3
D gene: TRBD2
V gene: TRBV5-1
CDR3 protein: CASSFLAGGSPDTQYF
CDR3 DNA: TGCGCCAGCAGCTTCCTAGCGGGGGGGTCCCCAGATACGCAGTATTTT

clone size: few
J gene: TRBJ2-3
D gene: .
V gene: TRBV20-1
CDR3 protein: CSAGRTAKDTQYF
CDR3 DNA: TGCAGTGCTGGTCGGACAGCCAAGGATACGCAGTATTTT

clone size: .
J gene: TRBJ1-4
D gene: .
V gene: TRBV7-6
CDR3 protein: CASSSTGPLNEKLFF
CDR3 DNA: TGTGCCAGCAGCTCGACAGGTCCCCTAAATGAAAAACTGTTTTTT

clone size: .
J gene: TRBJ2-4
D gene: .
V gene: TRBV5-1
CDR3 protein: CASSLRGVTPLAKNIQYF
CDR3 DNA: TGCGCCAGCAGCTTGAGGGGGGTGACACCCTTAGCCAAAAACATTCAGTACTTC

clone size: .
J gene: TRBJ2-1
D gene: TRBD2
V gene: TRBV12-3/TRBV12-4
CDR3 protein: CASSTDQGLAEEDEQFF
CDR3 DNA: TGTGCCAGCAGTACCGACCAAGGACTAGCGGAGGAGGATGAGCAGTTCTTC

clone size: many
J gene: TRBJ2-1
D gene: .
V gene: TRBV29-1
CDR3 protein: CSAGASQYEQFF
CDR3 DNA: TGCAGCGCTGGGGCTAGTCAGTATGAGCAGTTCTTC

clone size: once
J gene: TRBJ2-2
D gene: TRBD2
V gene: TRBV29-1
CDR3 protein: CSVEDLTGGPPGELFF
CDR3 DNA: TGCAGCGTTGAAGATTTAACGGGAGGGCCTCCCGGGGAGCTGTTTTTT

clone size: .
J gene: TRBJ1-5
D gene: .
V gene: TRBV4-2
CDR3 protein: CASSQDFGGPQHF
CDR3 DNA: TGTGCCAGCAGCCAAGATTTCGGGGGACCCCAGCATTTT

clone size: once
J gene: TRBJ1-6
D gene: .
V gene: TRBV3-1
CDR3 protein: CASSPLSGAYNSPLHF
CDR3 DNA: TGTGCCAGCAGCCCTCTGAGCGGGGCCTATAATTCACCCCTCCACTTT

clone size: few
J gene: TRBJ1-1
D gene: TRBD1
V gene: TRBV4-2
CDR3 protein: CASSKGTSGGTEAFF
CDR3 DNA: TGTGCCAGCAGCAAAGGAACATCAGGGGGCACTGAAGCTTTCTTT

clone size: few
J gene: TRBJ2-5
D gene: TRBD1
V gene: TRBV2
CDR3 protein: CASRPRGTGDTIGYQETQYF
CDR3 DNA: TGTGCCAGCAGGCCAAGGGGGACAGGGGACACTATTGGGTACCAAGAGACCCAGTACTTC

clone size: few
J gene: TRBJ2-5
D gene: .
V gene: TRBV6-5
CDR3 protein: CASSYAISTPEETQYF
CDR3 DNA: TGTGCCAGCAGTTACGCCATATCGACCCCAGAAGAGACCCAGTACTTC

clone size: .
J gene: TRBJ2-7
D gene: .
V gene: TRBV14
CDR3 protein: CASSRYSTSYNEQYF
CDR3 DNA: TGTGCCAGCAGCCGGTATAGTACCTCCTACAATGAGCAGTACTTC

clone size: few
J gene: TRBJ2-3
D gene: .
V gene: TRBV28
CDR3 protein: CASRRVSTDTQYF
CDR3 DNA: TGTGCCAGCAGGCGGGTCTCCACAGATACGCAGTATTTT

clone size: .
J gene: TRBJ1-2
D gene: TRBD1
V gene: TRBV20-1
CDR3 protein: CSARDRTGVWYGYTF
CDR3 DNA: TGCAGTGCTAGAGATCGGACAGGGGTGTGGTATGGCTACACCTTC

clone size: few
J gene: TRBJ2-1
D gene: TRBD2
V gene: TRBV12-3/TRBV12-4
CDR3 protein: CASYSGGSEGQFF
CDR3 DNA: TGTGCCAGCTACAGCGGGGGGTCCGAGGGGCAGTTCTTC

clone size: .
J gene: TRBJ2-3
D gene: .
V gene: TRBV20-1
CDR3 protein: CSARDRVSGLVTDTQYF
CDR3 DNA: TGCAGTGCTAGAGATAGGGTTTCGGGGCTAGTCACAGATACGCAGTATTTT

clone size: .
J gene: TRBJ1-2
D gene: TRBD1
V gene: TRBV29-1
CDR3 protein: CSVDRSGTGDSANYGYTF
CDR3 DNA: TGCAGCGTTGACAGATCCGGGACAGGGGACTCAGCTAACTATGGCTACACCTTC

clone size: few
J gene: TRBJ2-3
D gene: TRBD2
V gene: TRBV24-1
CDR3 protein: CATSDSRGGPDTQYF
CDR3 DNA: TGTGCCACCAGTGATTCGCGGGGGGGCCCGGATACGCAGTATTTT

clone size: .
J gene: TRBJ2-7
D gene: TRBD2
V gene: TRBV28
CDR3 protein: CASSTYSGNPYEQYF
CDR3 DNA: TGTGCCAGCAGTACCTATAGCGGGAACCCCTACGAGCAGTACTTC